This TCR beta chain was captured by sequencing in a study of shared clonotypes between healthy human individuals. Study-level points and caveats: Although depth was large, rarefaction showed that sequencing of the sorted subsets was incomplete. Against clonotypes common to all four donors, non-shared ones had lower generation probabilities.

This clone has just a few counts. Antigen specificity is unknown. Data came from immunoSEQ multiplex PCR; TCRdb stores just in-frame clones and leaves some out. The sample holds under 350,000 clones, roughly 84% seen once. V shed 0 bases, J shed 5 bases, and the junction held 10 bases outside the gene matches. The germline V gene encodes CDR1 SGHKS and CDR2 YYEKEE (reference sequence). This CDR3 has 17 amino acids. Sequenced material: memory CD8+ T cells sorted from blood. Subset meaning: CD45RO+ cells pooled with CCR7-negative TemRA cells. The receptor was derived from a man aged 18 to 29 in good health. J is TRBJ2-7 and V is TRBV5-5, with TRBD2 identical over 11 bases. DNA of the CDR3: TGTGCCAGCAGCTTGGGACTAGCGGGGATGCCTGGCCACGAGCAGTACTTC. Residues: CASSLGLAGMPGHEQYF.